This TCR beta chain is from a study of T-cell memory formation after mild COVID-19 (dated by TCRdb to the early 2020s). Regarding the complete study: TCR sequence clusters from the two donors were largely donor specific. Longitudinal TCRalpha and TCRbeta repertoire sequencing tracked T-cell clones expanding and contracting after mild COVID-19 in a couple of donors. The cohort comprised two young, previously healthy adult volunteers, one female and one male. Here is what the overall study found, with its caveats: SARS-CoV-2 specificity was not confirmed for the second-wave clones peaking on day 37. Some responding clones were detected in pre-infection memory, which suggested that pre-existing cross-reactive memory T cells had joined the SARS-CoV-2 response. From day 15 to 85, contracting clones showed balanced CD4/CD8 phenotypes, whereas a second wave of clones that expanded from day 15 to 37 leaned towards CD4+. Only two mild cases were covered in the study, and larger cohorts including severe cases with pre-infection samples were considered necessary. Contracting CD4+ clones were located mainly in the CM and EM memory subsets, whereas CD8+ clones were found to be enriched in EMRA.

The sequencer was an Illumina NovaSeq 6000. cDNA libraries for TCRalpha and TCRbeta were prepared by 5'RACE using constant-segment primers, with sample barcodes and unique molecular identifiers added. Trizol reagent was used to extract RNA from every sample. Library amplification was performed in two PCR steps, and a second sample barcode and Illumina TruSeq adapters were introduced in the second step. Sequencing of libraries was performed on an Illumina NovaSeq with 2 x 150 bp paired-end reads. The paper's processing steps were these. With migec v1.2.7, reads were demultiplexed and then collapsed into UMI-guided consensus sequences. Using mixcr v2.1.11, UMI consensuses were aligned to TRA and TRB V and J templates and then assembled into clonotypes. Expanded or contracted clonotypes were those called significant by both edgeR and NoisET, with noise models trained on biological replicates. edgeR calls used a false discovery rate-adjusted p below 0.01 and a log2 fold-change threshold of 1. PCA with hierarchical clustering of max-normalized trajectories of the 1000 most abundant clonotypes was used as exploratory dynamics analysis. Each responding clone was given a CD4 or CD8 phenotype based on the CD4+ and CD8+ repertoires, which had been sequenced separately. TCRdb cleaned the public reads at Q25 with fastp, built clones with MiXCR and kept in-frame beta chains. Rows merge per CDR3 protein into single entries with the most common DNA and genes. TCRdb's processing, not the authors', yielded these V and J calls. Counted in this sample were hundreds of thousands of distinct CDR3 sequences; less than 25% of them appeared once. The biggest ten clones account for roughly 8.1% of the sample.

As concerns this clonotype: Its binding antigen is unknown. Within one base of it there is no much larger clone, and no base qualities were kept.

The CDR3, cysteine through phenylalanine, is 15 amino acids long. The sequence is cut down to CDR3 DNA, 45 bases in frame from base 1. Unmatched junction bases come to 8, with V trimmed by 5 bases and J by 3 bases. From a lookup of the germline V gene, CDR1 and CDR2 are MDHEN and SYDVKM. Ficoll-Paque density gradient centrifugation was used to isolate PBMCs. The chain is encoded by TRBV28 joined to TRBJ2-3; TRBD1 aligns with 7 central bases. Source material: PBMCs or a T cell subset sorted from them (not recorded which). This receptor was identified in an adult woman who had mild COVID-19 (a few samples of this study predate the infection). The sample titles of this study are shuffled in the database, so cell type and time point are left out; the donor was told from shared clones. The DNA reads TGTGCCAGCAGTCGGGGAGACAGGGAAACAGATACGCAGTATTTT. It translates to CASSRGDRETDTQYF.